Given below is one TCR beta chain in context. The antigen remains undetermined. Trimming cost V 8 bases and J 1 base, with 14 bases left between them. In germline, CDR1 is SNHLY, CDR2 FYNNEI. The CDR3 spans 14 residues. The entry originates in a study of cytomegalovirus exposure and HLA in healthy donors. Regarding the study as a whole: Links to common viral pathogens appeared, in a later analysis, for several of the most significant clusters.

Researchers ran the PCR with 60 Vbeta and 13 Jbeta primers. Profiled with immunoSEQ multiplex PCR; TCRdb holds only in-frame clones, not every one. The table shows around 37,000 clones, with about 74% occurring only once. Sample: PBMCs. The chain combines TRBV2 with TRBJ1-2, with D unclear. The origin of this receptor is a man aged 30 to 39 in good health and CMV-seronegative. In nucleotides, the CDR3 is TGTGCCAGCTCGGAACAATCGGGTAACTATGGCTACACCTTC. This gives the protein CASSEQSGNYGYTF.